This paragraph reports one T cell receptor (beta chain). Its antigen remains unidentified. Assay: immunoSEQ multiplex PCR; the TCRdb copy retains only in-frame clones and omits some. Of around 25,000 clones listed, about 90% are singletons. The sample comes from a study of T cells in localized non-small cell lung cancer. Regarding the study as a whole: Longer overall survival was linked to higher blood T cell density. In adjacent lung, a median roughly 56 of the top 100 tumor clones were found. Only one tumor region was sequenced, so heterogeneity remains possible. Uninvolved adjacent lung, not tumor, had the highest T cell clonality.

Germline V CDR1 and CDR2: GTSNPN, SVGIG (reference sequence). The CDR3 contains 14 residues. With V trimmed by 2 bases and J by 5 bases, 6 bases remained unmatched. This receptor was identified in a male donor at least 60 years old with stage II squamous cell lung carcinoma. The sample here was peripheral blood, taken before any cancer treatment. The rearrangement joins TRBV30 to TRBJ2-1; 7 bases match TRBD2. CDR3 sequence reads: CAWSPGTTDNEQFF. The CDR3 DNA is TGTGCCTGGAGTCCAGGGACTACCGACAATGAGCAGTTCTTC.